In its sample, the clone carrying this T cell receptor (beta chain) was seen once. The CDR3 runs to 15 residues. The germline V gene encodes CDR1 MNHNS and CDR2 SASEGT. V was cut by 3 bases and J by 12 bases, with 21 bases left in between. These data belong to a study of tumor-infiltrating lymphocytes in primary liver carcinoma. The study co-extracted DNA and RNA from around 20-30 mg of unsorted bulk tissue. Production of TCR beta cDNA used roughly 480 ng total RNA together with a constant-region primer. Slightly modified ARM-PCR, run as three nested multiplex PCR rounds, produced the TCR beta libraries. With TRBV1-TRBV30 forward primers and a C-beta reverse primer, the first two PCR rounds were run for nine to eleven cycles each. TCRdb redid the calling of the multiplex PCR reads with MiXCR, one entry per CDR3 protein. Of tens of thousands of distinct CDR3 sequences listed, approximately 71% are singletons.

This chain connects TRBV6-1 to TRBJ2-1; D not certain. Sequencing was carried out using tumor-adjacent normal liver tissue. This sequence was found in a woman aged 25 to 39 with primary liver carcinoma and hepatitis B virus infection. The CDR3 sequence: CASSESELEMDVQFF. CDR3 DNA: TGTGCCAGCAGTGAGAGTGAACTCGAAATGGATGTGCAGTTCTTC.